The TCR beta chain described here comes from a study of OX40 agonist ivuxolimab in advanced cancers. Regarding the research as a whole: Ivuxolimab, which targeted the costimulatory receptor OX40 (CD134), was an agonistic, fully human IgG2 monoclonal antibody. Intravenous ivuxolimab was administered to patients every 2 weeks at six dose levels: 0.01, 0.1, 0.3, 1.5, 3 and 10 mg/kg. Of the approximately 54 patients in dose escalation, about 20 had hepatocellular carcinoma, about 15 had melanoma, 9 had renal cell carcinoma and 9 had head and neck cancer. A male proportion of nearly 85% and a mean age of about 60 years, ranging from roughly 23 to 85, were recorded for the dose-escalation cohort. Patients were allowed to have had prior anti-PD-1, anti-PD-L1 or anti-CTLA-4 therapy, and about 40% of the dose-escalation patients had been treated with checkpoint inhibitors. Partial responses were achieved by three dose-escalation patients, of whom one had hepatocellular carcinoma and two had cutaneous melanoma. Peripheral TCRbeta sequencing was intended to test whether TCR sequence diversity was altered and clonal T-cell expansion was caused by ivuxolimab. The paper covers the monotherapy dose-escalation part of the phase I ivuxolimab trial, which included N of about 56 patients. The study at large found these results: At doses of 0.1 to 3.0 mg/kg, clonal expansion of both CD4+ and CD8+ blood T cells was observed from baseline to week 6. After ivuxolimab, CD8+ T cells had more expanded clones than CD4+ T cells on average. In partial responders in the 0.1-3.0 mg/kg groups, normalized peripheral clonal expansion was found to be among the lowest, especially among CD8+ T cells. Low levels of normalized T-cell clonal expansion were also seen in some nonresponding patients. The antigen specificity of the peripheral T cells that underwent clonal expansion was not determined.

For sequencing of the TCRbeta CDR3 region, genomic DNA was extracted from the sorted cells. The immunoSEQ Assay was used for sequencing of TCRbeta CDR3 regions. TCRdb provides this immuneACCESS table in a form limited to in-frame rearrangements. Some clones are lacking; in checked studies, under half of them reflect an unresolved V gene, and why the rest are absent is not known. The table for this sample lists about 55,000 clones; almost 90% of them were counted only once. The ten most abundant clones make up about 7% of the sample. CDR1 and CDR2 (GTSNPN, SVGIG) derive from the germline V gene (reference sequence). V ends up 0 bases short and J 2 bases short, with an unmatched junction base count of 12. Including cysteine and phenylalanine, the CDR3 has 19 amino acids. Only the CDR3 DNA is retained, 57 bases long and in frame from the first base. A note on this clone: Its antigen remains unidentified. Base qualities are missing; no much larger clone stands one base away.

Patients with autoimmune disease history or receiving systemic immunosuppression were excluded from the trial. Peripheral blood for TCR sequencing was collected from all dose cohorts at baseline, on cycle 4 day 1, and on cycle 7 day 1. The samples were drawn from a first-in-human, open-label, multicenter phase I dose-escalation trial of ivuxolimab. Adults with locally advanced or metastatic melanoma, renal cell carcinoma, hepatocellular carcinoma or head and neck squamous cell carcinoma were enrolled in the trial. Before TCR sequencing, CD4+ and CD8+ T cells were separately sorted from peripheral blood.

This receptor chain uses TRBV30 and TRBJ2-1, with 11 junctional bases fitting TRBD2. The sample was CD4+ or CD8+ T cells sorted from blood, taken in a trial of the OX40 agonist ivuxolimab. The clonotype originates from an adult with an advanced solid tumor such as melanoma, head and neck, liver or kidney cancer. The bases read TGTGCCTGGAGTGTACTAGCGGGAGTAAATCCCCGCGCCTACAATGAGCAGTTCTTC. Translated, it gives CAWSVLAGVNPRAYNEQFF.